These 11 T cell receptor beta chains were sequenced from one sample in a study of cytomegalovirus exposure and HLA in healthy donors. 60 Vbeta and 13 Jbeta primers were used in PCR. Sequencing used immunoSEQ multiplex PCR; TCRdb keeps in-frame clones, though not all of them. Seen here are approximately 150,000 clones, approximately 72% observed once, and the top ten hold 2% to 2.5%. The sample comprised PBMCs. Receptor source: a human donor in good health.

V is TRBV7-8 and J is TRBJ1-1; 10 nucleotides agree with TRBD1. The V segment lost 2 bases and the J segment 4 bases; nucleotides outside the gene matches: 10. This CDR3 contains 17 residues. CDR1 SGHVS and CDR2 FQNEAQ come from the germline V gene. In DNA, the CDR3 is TGTGCCAGCAGCTTATACCGACAGGGGGCAATCTTCACTGAAGCTTTCTTT. This gives the protein CASSLYRQGAIFTEAFF.

V and J are TRBV10-2 and TRBJ1-1; the D is unclear. Trimming took off 5 bases at V and 3 bases at J, with 16 bases between the two ends. The germline V gene encodes CDR1 WSHSY and CDR2 SAAADI. CDR3 size: 15 residues. CDR3 protein: CASSPPLGGDTEAFF. The CDR3 nucleotides read TGCGCCAGCAGTCCTCCATTGGGCGGGGACACTGAAGCTTTCTTT.

The V gene is TRBV9, the J gene TRBJ2-1; D may be TRBD2 (5 bases). V was shortened by 4 bases and J by 9 bases, with 14 bases between the two germline ends. The germline V gene has CDR1 SGDLS and CDR2 YYNGEE. The CDR3 has 13 amino acids. The CDR3 bases are TGTGCCAGCAGCCTTAGCGTGGAGACTGAGCAGTTCTTC. Protein product: CASSLSVETEQFF.

V gene TRBV5-1 combines with J gene TRBJ1-4; no firm D call. CDR1 SGHRS and CDR2 YFSETQ come from the germline V gene. This CDR3 contains 16 residues. V was trimmed by 4 bases and J by 0 bases, leaving 13 bases between them. CDR3 sequence: CASSQSPSSTNEKLFF. CDR3 DNA: TGCGCCAGCAGCCAAAGCCCTAGCTCAACTAATGAAAAACTGTTTTTT.

The genes are TRBV30 and TRBJ2-5, with D hard to call. V was trimmed by 1 base and J by 11 bases, leaving 14 bases between them. The CDR3 contains 12 residues. Germline V lookup: CDR1 GTSNPN, CDR2 SVGIG (reference sequence). The chain's CDR3 is CAWSGLLLEQYF. As DNA, the CDR3 is TGTGCCTGGAGTGGCTTATTATTGGAGCAGTACTTC.

V usage is TRBV11-2 and J usage is TRBJ1-1; tentative D call: TRBD1 (6 bases). Between the trimmed V and J ends, which lost 2 bases and 4 bases, there was a span of 11 bases. Germline V CDR1 and CDR2: SGHAT, FQNNGV. The CDR3 runs 14 residues. CDR3: CASSLFRGSTEAFF. CDR3 nucleotide sequence: TGTGCCAGCAGCTTATTTAGGGGGTCCACTGAAGCTTTCTTT.

CDR3 loop: CASSGDTYGYTF. CDR3 nucleotides: TGTGCCAGCAGTGGAGATACCTATGGCTACACCTTC. The V call is TRBV6-1, the J call TRBJ1-2; no firm D call. V lost 4 bases and J 4 bases, leaving 7 bases between the germline ends. This CDR3 contains 12 residues. CDR1 MNHNS and CDR2 SASEGT come from the germline V gene.

In its sample, this clone was seen once. J is TRBJ2-3 and V is TRBV5-5, with a possible D match to TRBD2 (6 bases). From germline, CDR1 is SGHKS and CDR2 YYEKEE (reference sequence). The CDR3 loop spans 15 amino acids. With 5 bases removed from V and 5 bases from J, the gap between germline ends came to 18 bases. The CDR3 is CASSYTGEAGDTQYF. The CDR3 bases are TGTGCCAGCAGTTACACCGGGGAGGCAGGAGATACGCAGTATTTT.

J is TRBJ2-7 and V is TRBV19; 7 bases are shared with TRBD2. The trim removed 7 bases at V and 3 bases at J, leaving 12 bases unmatched. CDR3 size: 15 residues. The germline CDR1 and CDR2 sequences are LNHDA and SQIVND (reference sequence). CDR3 region: CASKFAAGGGYEQYF. The CDR3 nucleotides are TGTGCCAGTAAATTTGCCGCGGGCGGGGGCTACGAGCAGTACTTC.

The V gene is TRBV29-1, the J gene TRBJ2-2; 13 bases line up with TRBD2. Germline CDR1 SQVTM, CDR2 ANQGSEA. Trimming cost V 5 bases and J 0 bases; bases outside gene matches: 6. The CDR3 sequence is 17 residues long. The DNA for the CDR3 is TGCAGCGTTCCAGCACTAGCGGGGGGGGCGAACACCGGGGAGCTGTTTTTT. It yields the protein CSVPALAGGANTGELFF.

V and J are TRBV29-1 and TRBJ1-1; possibly TRBD1 for D (5 bases). V shed 4 bases and J shed 0 bases, with 9 bases lying between them. The CDR3 has 13 amino acids. The germline gives CDR1 SQVTM, CDR2 ANQGSEA. The CDR3 region has the DNA TGCAGCGTTGGCAGGGCGATGAACACTGAAGCTTTCTTT. It yields the protein CSVGRAMNTEAFF. Complete variable domain (other parts from reference TRBV29-1 and TRBJ1-1): SAVISQKPSRDICQRGTSLTIQCQVDSQVTMMFWYRQQPGQSLTLIATANQGSEATYESGFVIDKFPISRPNLTFSTLTVSNMSPEDSSIYLCSVGRAMNTEAFFGQGTRLTVV.